Described below is a single T cell receptor (beta chain) sequence and its context. Its target is unknown. Primers for the PCR totalled 60 Vbeta and 13 Jbeta. Sequencing was performed with immunoSEQ multiplex PCR; in TCRdb, only in-frame clones are kept and a portion is missing. This table holds 100,000 to 150,000 clones, roughly 70% found once. This record belongs to a study of cytomegalovirus exposure and HLA in healthy donors. Findings and caveats of the study: The authors confirmed in vitro that three CMV-associated chains were specific for CMV antigens.

The CDR3 has 14 residues. Germline CDR1 and CDR2: SQVTM and ANQGSEA. With V trimmed by 5 bases and J by 1 base, 5 bases remained unmatched. Sequenced material: PBMCs. The receptor comes from a man in his fifties or sixties in good health and CMV-seropositive. This rearrangement joins TRBV29-1 to TRBJ2-1, with 7 positions matching TRBD1. CDR3 DNA sequence: TGCAGCGTTCCTACGACAGGGTCCTACAATGAGCAGTTCTTC. Translating gives CSVPTTGSYNEQFF.